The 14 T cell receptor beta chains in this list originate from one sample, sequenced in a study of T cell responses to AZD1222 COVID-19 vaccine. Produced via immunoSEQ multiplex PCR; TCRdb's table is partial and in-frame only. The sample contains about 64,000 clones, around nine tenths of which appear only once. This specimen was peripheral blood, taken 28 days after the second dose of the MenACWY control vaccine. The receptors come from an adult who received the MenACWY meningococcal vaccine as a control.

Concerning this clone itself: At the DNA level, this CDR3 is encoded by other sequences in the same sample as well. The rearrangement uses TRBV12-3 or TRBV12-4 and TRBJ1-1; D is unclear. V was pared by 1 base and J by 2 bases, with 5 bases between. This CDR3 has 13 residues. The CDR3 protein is CASSLGPNTEAFF. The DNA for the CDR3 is TGTGCCAGCAGTTTAGGTCCAAACACTGAAGCTTTCTTT.

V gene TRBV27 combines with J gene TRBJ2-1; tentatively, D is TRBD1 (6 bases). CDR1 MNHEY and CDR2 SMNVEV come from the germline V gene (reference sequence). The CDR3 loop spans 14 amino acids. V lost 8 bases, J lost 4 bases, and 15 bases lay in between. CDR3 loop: CASPQGPGYNEQFF. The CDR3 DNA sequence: TGTGCCAGCCCACAGGGCCCGGGTTACAATGAGCAGTTCTTC.

This CDR3 reads CASSLEWGTQETQYF. The CDR3, as DNA: TGTGCCAGCAGCTTGGAGTGGGGAACCCAAGAGACCCAGTACTTC. The J gene is TRBJ2-5, the V gene TRBV5-5; no firm D call. Looked up from germline, CDR1 is SGHKS and CDR2 is YYEKEE (reference sequence). V was cut by 0 bases and J by 1 base, with 10 bases left in between. The CDR3 is 15 residues long.

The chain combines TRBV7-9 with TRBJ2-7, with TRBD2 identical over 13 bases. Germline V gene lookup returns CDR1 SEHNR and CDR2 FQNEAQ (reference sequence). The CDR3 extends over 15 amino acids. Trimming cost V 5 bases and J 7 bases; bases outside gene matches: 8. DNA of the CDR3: TGTGCCAGCAGCCCCCGGACTAGCGGGAGTGGAGAGCAGTACTTC. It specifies CASSPRTSGSGEQYF.

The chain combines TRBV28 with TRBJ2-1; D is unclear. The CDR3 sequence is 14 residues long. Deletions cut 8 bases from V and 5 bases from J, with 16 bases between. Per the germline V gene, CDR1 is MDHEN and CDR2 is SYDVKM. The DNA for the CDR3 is TGTGCCAGCTCAGTAATAGCCCAACACAATGAGCAGTTCTTC. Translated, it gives CASSVIAQHNEQFF.

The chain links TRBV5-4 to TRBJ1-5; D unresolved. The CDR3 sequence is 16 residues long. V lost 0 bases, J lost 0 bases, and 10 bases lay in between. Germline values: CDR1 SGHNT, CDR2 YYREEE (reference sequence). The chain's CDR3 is CASSLGAGDSNQPQHF. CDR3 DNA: TGTGCCAGCAGCTTGGGAGCGGGCGATAGCAATCAGCCCCAGCATTTT.

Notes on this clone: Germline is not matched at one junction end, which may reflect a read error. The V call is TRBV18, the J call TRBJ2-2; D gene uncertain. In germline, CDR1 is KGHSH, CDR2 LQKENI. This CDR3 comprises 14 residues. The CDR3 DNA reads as TGTGCCAGCTCGCCACCCGGCGGAAAGGGGGAGCTGTTTTTT. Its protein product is CASSPPGGKGELFF.

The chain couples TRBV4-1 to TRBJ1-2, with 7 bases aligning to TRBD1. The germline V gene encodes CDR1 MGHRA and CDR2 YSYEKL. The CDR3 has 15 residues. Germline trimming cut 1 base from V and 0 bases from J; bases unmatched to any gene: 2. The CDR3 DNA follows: TGCGCCAGCAGCCAAGGAAGGGGGCCTAACTATGGCTACACCTTC. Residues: CASSQGRGPNYGYTF.

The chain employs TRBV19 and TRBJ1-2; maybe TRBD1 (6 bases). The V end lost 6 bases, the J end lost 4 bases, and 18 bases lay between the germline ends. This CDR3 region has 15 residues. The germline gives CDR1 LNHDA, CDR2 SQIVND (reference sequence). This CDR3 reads CASSPGQRRIYGYTF. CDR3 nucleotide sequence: TGTGCCAGTAGCCCAGGACAGCGTCGGATCTATGGCTACACCTTC.

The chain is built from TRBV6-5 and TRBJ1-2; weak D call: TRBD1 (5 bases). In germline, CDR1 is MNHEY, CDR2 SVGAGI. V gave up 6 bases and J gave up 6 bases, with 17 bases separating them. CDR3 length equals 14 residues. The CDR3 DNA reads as TGTGCCAGCAGATCAGGCATGGCGGGGCATGGCTACACCTTC. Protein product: CASRSGMAGHGYTF.

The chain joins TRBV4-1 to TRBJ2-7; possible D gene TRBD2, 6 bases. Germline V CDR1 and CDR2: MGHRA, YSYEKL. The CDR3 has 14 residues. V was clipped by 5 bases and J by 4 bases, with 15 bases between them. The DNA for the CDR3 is TGCGCCAGCAGCTCCTCCCAGGGAGGATACGAGCAGTACTTC. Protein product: CASSSSQGGYEQYF.

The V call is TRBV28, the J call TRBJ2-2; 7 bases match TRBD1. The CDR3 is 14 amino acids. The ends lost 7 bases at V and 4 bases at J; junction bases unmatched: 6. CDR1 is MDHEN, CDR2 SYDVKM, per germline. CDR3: CASTLGQSTGELFF. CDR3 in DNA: TGTGCCAGCACCTTGGGACAGTCCACCGGGGAGCTGTTTTTT.

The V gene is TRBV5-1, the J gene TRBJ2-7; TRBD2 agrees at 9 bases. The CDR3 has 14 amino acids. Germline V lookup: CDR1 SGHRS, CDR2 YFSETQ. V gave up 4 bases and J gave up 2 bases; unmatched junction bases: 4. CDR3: CASSTAGGAYEQYF. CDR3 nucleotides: TGCGCCAGCAGCACGGCGGGAGGGGCCTACGAGCAGTACTTC.

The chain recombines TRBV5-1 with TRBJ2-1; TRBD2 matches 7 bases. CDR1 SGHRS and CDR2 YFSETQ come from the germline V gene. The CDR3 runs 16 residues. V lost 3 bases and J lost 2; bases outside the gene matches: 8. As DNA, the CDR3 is TGCGCCAGCAGCTCACTATCTAGCGGCACCTACAATGAGCAGTTCTTC. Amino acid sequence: CASSSLSSGTYNEQFF.